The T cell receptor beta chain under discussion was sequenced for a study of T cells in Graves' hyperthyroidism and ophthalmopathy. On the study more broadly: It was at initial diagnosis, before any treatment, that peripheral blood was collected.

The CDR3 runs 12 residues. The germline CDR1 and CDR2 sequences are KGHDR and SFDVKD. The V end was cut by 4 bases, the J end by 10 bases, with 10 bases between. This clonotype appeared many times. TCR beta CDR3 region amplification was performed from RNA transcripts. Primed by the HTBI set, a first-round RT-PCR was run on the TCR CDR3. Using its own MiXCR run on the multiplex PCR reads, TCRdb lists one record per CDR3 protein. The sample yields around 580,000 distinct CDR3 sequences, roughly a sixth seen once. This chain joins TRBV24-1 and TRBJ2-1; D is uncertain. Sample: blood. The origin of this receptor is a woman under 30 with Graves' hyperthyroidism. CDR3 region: CATSEQVGEQFF. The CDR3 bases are TGTGCCACCAGTGAGCAAGTAGGCGAGCAGTTCTTC.